Presented here are 10 T cell receptor beta chains from one specimen sequenced in a study of vaccination and CD4 T cells after COVID-19. Sample treatment: approximately nine-day PBMC culture with coronavirus spike peptide pools or control peptides (ViraFEST assay). Those CD4+ T cells from the unexposed donor predate the COVID-19 pandemic (2011-2018). These receptors have no known antigen. The Oncomine TCR Beta short-read assay was applied to DNA of cultured CD4+ T cells. Scientists extracted genomic DNA from CD4+ T cells grown in culture. TCRdb recomputed calls from the PCR reads with MiXCR, one row per CDR3 protein. The sample contains 12,000 or so distinct CDR3 sequences, under 35% of which appear only once. The sample taken for sequencing was CD4+ T cells from blood, cultured in vitro. The receptors stem from a human donor in good health.

The chain recombines TRBV20-1 with TRBJ2-7, with 11 bases matching TRBD2. CDR3 length: 14 residues. CDR1 and CDR2 (germline): DFQATT, SNEGSKA (reference sequence). The V and J ends lost 4 bases and 6 bases, in that order; junction bases with no gene match: 8. CDR3 loop: CSAIAGGPGGEQYF. In DNA, the CDR3 is TGCAGTGCTATAGCGGGAGGGCCGGGGGGCGAGCAGTACTTC.

The chain joins TRBV4-2 to TRBJ1-2, with D perhaps TRBD1 (5 bases). CDR3 length: 13 amino acids. Trimming left V 3 bases short and J 5 bases short, with 10 bases between. Germline V gene lookup returns CDR1 LGHNA and CDR2 YNFKEQ. The CDR3 region has the DNA TGTGCCAGCAGCCAGGCTCGACAGTATGGCTACACCTTC. It translates to CASSQARQYGYTF.

The chain combines TRBV24-1 with TRBJ2-1; 13 bases line up with TRBD2. V shed 3 bases and J 0 bases; nucleotides not matched to a gene: 13. The CDR3 consists of 21 residues. Germline-derived CDR1 and CDR2 are KGHDR and SFDVKD. The CDR3 coding sequence is TGTGCCACCAGTGATATACAACCGGGACTAGCGGGAAGGAGCTCCTACAATGAGCAGTTCTTC. This gives the protein CATSDIQPGLAGRSSYNEQFF.

This clonotype has only a few counts. The V and J genes are TRBV7-2 and TRBJ2-3; the match to TRBD2 covers 8 bases. V was pared by 1 base and J by 0 bases, with 15 bases of the junction left unmatched. Germline assignment: CDR1 SGHTA and CDR2 FQGNSA. The CDR3 sequence is 20 residues long. CDR3 bases: TGTGCCAGCAGCTTAGGGGAGTCGGCTTTAGCGGGGCTGAGCACAGATACGCAGTATTTT. The encoded protein is CASSLGESALAGLSTDTQYF.

This clonotype has only a few counts. This chain uses TRBV30 with TRBJ1-2; TRBD1 matches 9 bases. Trimming took 3 bases from V and 6 from J; bases not matched to a gene: 11. CDR1 is GTSNPN and CDR2 is SVGIG in the germline V gene (reference sequence). There are 15 residues in the CDR3. The CDR3 reads CAWSEGGQGANGYTF. The CDR3 bases are TGTGCCTGGAGCGAAGGGGGACAGGGAGCGAATGGCTACACCTTC.

V is TRBV2 and J is TRBJ2-5; D gene unclear. This CDR3 has 15 amino acids. With 4 bases removed from V and 4 bases from J, the gap between germline ends came to 16 bases. Germline V gives CDR1 SNHLY, CDR2 FYNNEI. The CDR3: CASSAGPTIRETQYF. In DNA, the CDR3 is TGTGCCAGCAGTGCCGGGCCCACGATTAGAGAGACCCAGTACTTC. The variable domain in full, completed from reference TRBV2 and TRBJ2-5, reads EPEVTQTPSHQVTQMGQEVILRCVPISNHLYFYWYRQILGQKVEFLVSFYNNEISEKSEIFDDQFSVERPDGSNFTLKIRSTKLEDSAMYFCASSAGPTIRETQYFGPGTRLLVL.

There are a few counts of this clonotype. The CDR3: CSARDLSGRLTDTQYF. In DNA form, the CDR3 reads TGCAGTGCTAGAGACCTTAGCGGGAGACTCACAGATACGCAGTATTTT. The J gene is TRBJ2-3, the V gene TRBV20-1, with 9 bases identical to TRBD2. CDR3 length: 16 amino acids. Germline V gene data show CDR1 as DFQATT and CDR2 as SNEGSKA (reference sequence). V was pared by 0 bases and J by 2 bases, with 6 bases of the junction left unmatched.

This clonotype appeared a few times. This sequence joins TRBV6-2 or TRBV6-3 and TRBJ1-1, with D unclear. Germline CDR1 is MNHEY and CDR2 is SVGEGT. The germline V and J ends were trimmed by 7 bases and 8 bases, with 20 bases remaining between them. The CDR3 has 14 amino acids. The chain's CDR3 is CASTFHLVGKEAFF. The CDR3 DNA reads as TGTGCCAGCACTTTCCACCTAGTGGGCAAGGAAGCTTTCTTT.

This clonotype turned up a few times. The chain carries TRBV6-1 and TRBJ2-5, with unresolved D. V was cut by 0 bases and J by 5 bases, with 7 bases left in between. The CDR3 contains 13 residues. Looked up from germline, CDR1 is MNHNS and CDR2 is SASEGT. This chain's CDR3 is CASSEAGRETQYF. CDR3 DNA sequence: TGTGCCAGCAGTGAAGCTGGTCGGGAGACCCAGTACTTC.

The chain carries TRBV5-1 and TRBJ1-1; D is undetermined. CDR3 length: 13 amino acids. The V and J ends lost 4 bases and 5 bases respectively, with 12 bases between them. The germline V gene has CDR1 SGHRS and CDR2 YFSETQ. The CDR3 sequence: CASSDRVGTEAFF. The CDR3, as DNA: TGCGCCAGCAGCGATCGGGTCGGGACTGAAGCTTTCTTT.